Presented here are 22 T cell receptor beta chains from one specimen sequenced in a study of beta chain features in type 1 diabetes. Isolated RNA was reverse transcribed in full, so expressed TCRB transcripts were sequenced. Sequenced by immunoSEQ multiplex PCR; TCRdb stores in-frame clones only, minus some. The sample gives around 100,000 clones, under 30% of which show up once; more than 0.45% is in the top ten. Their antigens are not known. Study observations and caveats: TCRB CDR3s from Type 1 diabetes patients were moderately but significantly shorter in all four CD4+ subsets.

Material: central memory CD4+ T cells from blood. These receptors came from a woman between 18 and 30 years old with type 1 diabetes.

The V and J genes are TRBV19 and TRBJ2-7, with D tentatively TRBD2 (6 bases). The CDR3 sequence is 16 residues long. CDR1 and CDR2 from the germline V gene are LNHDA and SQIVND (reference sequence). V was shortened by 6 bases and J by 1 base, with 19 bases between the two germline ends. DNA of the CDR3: TGTGCCAGTAGCCTCCGAGGAGGGGCTCGATCCTACGAGCAGTACTTC. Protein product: CASSLRGGARSYEQYF.

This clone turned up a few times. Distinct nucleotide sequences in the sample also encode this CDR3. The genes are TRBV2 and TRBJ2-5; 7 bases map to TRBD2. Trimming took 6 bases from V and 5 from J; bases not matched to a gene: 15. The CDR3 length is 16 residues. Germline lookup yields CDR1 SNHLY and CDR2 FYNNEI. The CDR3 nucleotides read TGTGCCAGCAGCGCATCGGGGGTTGCGGGAGTGGAGACCCAGTACTTC. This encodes CASSASGVAGVETQYF.

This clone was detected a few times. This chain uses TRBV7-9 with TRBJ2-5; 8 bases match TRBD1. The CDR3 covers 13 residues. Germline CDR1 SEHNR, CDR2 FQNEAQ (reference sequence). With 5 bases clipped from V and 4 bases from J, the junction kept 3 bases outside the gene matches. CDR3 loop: CASSQDRAETQYF. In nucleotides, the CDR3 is TGTGCCAGCAGCCAGGACAGGGCAGAGACCCAGTACTTC.

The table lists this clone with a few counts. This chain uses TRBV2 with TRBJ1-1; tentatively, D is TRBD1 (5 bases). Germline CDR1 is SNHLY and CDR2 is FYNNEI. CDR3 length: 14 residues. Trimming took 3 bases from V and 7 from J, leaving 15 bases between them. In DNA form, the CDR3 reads TGTGCCAGCAGTGACGCGGGGAAGGGGAGTGAAGCTTTCTTT. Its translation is CASSDAGKGSEAFF.

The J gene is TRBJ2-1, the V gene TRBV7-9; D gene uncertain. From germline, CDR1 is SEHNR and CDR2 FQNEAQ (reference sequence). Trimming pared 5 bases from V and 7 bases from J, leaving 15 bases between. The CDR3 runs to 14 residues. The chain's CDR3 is CASSPPMGLNEQFF. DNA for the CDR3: TGTGCCAGCAGCCCCCCCATGGGCTTAAATGAGCAGTTCTTC.

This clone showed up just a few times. The CDR3 DNA reads as TGTGCCAGCAGCCCGCTTCGGGGACAGGGCAATGAGCAGTTCTTC. Residues: CASSPLRGQGNEQFF. The chain carries TRBV11-2 and TRBJ2-1; 9 bases line up with TRBD1. This CDR3 comprises 15 residues. The ends lost 5 bases at V and 6 bases at J; junction bases unmatched: 8. The germline gives CDR1 SGHAT, CDR2 FQNNGV.

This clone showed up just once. Here the CDR3 reads CASTTRGEQYF. CDR3 nucleotides: TGTGCCAGCACGACTAGAGGCGAGCAGTACTTC. The rearrangement uses TRBV2 and TRBJ2-5; D is possibly TRBD2 (6 bases). TRBJ2-7 matches the DNA end more closely, so the J call is doubtful. This CDR3 has 11 residues. Germline V CDR1 and CDR2: SNHLY, FYNNEI.

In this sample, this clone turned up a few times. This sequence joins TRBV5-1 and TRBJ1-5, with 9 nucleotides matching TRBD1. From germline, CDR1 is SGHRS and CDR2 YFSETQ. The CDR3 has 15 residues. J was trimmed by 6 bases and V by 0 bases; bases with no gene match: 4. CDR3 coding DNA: TGCGCCAGCAGCTTGGCGGGACAGGGAGGTCAGCCCCAGCATTTT. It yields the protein CASSLAGQGGQPQHF.

The CDR3 loop is CASSESGVNTGELFF. The DNA for the CDR3 is TGCGCCAGCAGCGAGAGCGGGGTGAACACCGGGGAGCTGTTTTTT. The V call is TRBV5-1, the J call TRBJ2-2; 7 nucleotides line up with TRBD2. The CDR3 spans 15 residues. Germline-derived CDR1 and CDR2 are SGHRS and YFSETQ. V shed 4 bases and J 1 base; nucleotides not matched to a gene: 4.

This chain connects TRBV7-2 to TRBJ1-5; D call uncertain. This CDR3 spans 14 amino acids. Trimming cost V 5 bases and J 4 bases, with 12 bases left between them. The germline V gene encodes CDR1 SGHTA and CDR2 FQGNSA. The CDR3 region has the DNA TGTGCCAGCAGCCCCCACGCCAGTAATCAGCCCCAGCATTTT. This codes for CASSPHASNQPQHF.

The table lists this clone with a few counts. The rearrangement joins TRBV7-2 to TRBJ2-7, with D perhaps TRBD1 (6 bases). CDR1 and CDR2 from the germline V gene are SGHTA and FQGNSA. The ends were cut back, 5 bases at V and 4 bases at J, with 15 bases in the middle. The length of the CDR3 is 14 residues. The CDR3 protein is CASSNNRVSYEQYF. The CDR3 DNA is TGTGCCAGCAGCAATAACAGGGTTAGTTACGAGCAGTACTTC. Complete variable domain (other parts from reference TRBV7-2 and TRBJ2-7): GAGVSQSPSNKVTEKGKDVELRCDPISGHTALYWYRQSLGQGLEFLIYFQGNSAPDKSGLPSDRFSAERTGGSVSTLTIQRTQQEDSAVYLCASSNNRVSYEQYFGPGTRLTVT.

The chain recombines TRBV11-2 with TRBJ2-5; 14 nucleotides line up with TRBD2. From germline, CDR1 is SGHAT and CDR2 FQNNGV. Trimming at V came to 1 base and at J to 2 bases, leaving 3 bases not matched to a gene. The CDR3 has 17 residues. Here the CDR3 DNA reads TGTGCCAGCAGCTTAGGACTAGCGGGAGGGGATCAAGAGACCCAGTACTTC. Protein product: CASSLGLAGGDQETQYF.

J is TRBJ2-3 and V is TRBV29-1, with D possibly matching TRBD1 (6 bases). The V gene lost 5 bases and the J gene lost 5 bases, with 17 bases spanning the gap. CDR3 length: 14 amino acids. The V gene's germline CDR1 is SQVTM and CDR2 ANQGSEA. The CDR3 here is CSVFGVPGQDTQYF. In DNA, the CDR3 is TGCAGCGTTTTTGGAGTGCCGGGACAAGATACGCAGTATTTT.

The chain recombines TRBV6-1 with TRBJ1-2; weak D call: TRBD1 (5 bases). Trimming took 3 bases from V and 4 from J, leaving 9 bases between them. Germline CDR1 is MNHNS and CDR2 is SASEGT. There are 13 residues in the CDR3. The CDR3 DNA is TGTGCCAGCAGTGAGAAGGGGTCCTATGGCTACACCTTC. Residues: CASSEKGSYGYTF.

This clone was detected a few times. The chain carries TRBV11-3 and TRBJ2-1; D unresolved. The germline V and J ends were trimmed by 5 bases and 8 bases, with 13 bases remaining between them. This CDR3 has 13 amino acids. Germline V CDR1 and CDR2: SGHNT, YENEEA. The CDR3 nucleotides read TGTGCCAGCAGCCCAGCGTCCCGCCATGAGCAGTTCTTC. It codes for CASSPASRHEQFF.

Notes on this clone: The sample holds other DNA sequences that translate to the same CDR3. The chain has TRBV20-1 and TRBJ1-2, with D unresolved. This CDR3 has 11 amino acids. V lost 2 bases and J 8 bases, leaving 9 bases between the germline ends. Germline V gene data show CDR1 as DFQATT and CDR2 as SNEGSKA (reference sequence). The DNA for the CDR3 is TGCAGTGCTAGATACAGTCGGGGCTACACCTTC. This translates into CSARYSRGYTF.

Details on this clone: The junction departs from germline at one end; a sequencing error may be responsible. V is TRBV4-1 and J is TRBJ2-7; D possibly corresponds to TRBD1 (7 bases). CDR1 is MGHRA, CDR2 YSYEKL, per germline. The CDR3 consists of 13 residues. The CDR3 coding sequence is TGTGCCAGCGGAAACAGGGGAGGCGACGAGCAGTACTTC. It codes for CASGNRGGDEQYF.

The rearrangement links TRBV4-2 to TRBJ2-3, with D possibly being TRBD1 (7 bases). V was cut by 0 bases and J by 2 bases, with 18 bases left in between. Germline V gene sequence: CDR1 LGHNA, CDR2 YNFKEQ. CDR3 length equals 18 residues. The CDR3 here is CASSQDWGTGDFTDTQYF. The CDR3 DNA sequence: TGTGCCAGCAGCCAAGATTGGGGTACAGGGGACTTCACAGATACGCAGTATTTT.

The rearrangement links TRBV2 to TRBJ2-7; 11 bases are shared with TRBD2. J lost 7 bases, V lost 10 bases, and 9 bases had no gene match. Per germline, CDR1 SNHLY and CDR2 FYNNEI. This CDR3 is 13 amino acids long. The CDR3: CATRVAGGDEQYF. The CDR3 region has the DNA TGTGCCACTCGAGTAGCGGGAGGGGATGAGCAGTACTTC.

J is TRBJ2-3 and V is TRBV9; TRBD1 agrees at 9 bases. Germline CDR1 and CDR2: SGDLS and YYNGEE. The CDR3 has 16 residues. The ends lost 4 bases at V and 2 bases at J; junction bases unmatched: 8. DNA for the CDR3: TGTGCCAGCAGCTCACGCGGACAGGGGAACACAGATACGCAGTATTTT. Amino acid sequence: CASSSRGQGNTDTQYF. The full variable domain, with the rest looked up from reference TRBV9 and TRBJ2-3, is DSGVTQTPKHLITATGQRVTLRCSPRSGDLSVYWYQQSLDQGLQFLIQYYNGEERAKGNILERFSAQQFPDLHSELNLSSLELGDSALYFCASSSRGQGNTDTQYFGPGTRLTVL.

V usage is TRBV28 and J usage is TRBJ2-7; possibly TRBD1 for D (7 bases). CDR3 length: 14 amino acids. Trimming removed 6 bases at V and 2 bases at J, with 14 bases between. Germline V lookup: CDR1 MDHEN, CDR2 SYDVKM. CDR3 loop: CASRPGGQPYEQYF. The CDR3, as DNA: TGTGCCAGCAGGCCCGGGGGACAGCCCTACGAGCAGTACTTC.

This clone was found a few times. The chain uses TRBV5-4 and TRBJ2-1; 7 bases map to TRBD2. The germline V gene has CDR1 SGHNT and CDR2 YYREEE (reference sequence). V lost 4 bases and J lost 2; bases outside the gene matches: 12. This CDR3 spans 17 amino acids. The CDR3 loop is CASSQELASGPYNEQFF. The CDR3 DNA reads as TGTGCCAGCAGCCAAGAATTGGCTAGCGGACCCTACAATGAGCAGTTCTTC. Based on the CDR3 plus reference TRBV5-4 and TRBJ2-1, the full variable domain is ETGVTQSPTHLIKTRGQQVTLRCSSQSGHNTVSWYQQALGQGPQFIFQYYREEENGRGNFPPRFSGLQFPNYSSELNVNALELDDSALYLCASSQELASGPYNEQFFGPGTRLTVL.